The 10 T cell receptor beta chains reported below all come from one sample, sequenced in a study of shared clonotypes between healthy human individuals. Method: immunoSEQ multiplex PCR; TCRdb's copy keeps in-frame clones and lacks some. The sample contains 2 million to 2.5 million clones, 85% to 95% of which appear only once. The specimen sequenced was naive CD4+ T cells sorted from blood. Subset of the sample: CD45RA+ positively selected. The receptors derive from a man aged 18-30 years in good health.

This chain joins TRBV10-3 and TRBJ2-1, with 8 bases fitting TRBD2. In germline, CDR1 is ENHRY, CDR2 SYGVKD. This CDR3 is built from 12 residues. The V gene end was trimmed by 6 bases and the J gene end by 10 bases; junction bases not matched to a gene: 5. The CDR3 loop is CAISPAGAEQFF. In DNA form, the CDR3 reads TGTGCCATCAGCCCAGCGGGAGCAGAGCAGTTCTTC.

The chain is built from TRBV5-1 and TRBJ2-3, with TRBD1 matching over 8 bases. With 1 base clipped from V and 6 bases from J, the junction kept 10 bases outside the gene matches. Germline CDR1 and CDR2: SGHRS and YFSETQ. This CDR3 has 16 amino acids. The CDR3 is CASSLFTTGVTDTQYF. CDR3 DNA sequence: TGCGCCAGCAGCTTGTTTACGACAGGGGTTACGGATACGCAGTATTTT.

The chain recombines TRBV9 with TRBJ1-6, with a possible D match to TRBD1 (5 bases). The V end lost 2 bases, the J end lost 7 bases, and 10 bases lay between the germline ends. The V gene's germline CDR1 is SGDLS and CDR2 YYNGEE. The CDR3 covers 14 residues. DNA of the CDR3: TGTGCCAGCAGCGTTTCTGGGGGGAATTCACCCCTCCACTTT. This encodes CASSVSGGNSPLHF.

This clone came up once. Other DNA sequences of this sample code for an identical CDR3. The genes are TRBV2 and TRBJ1-6; TRBD1 matches at 7 bases. Germline V gene lookup returns CDR1 SNHLY and CDR2 FYNNEI. The CDR3 length is 14 residues. V shed 3 bases, J shed 5 bases, and the junction held 1 base outside the gene matches. The CDR3 DNA reads TGTGCCAGCAGTGAGGGACAGAATAATTCACCCCTCCACTTT. It encodes CASSEGQNNSPLHF.

Only one count was recorded for this clone. The chain uses TRBV27 and TRBJ1-6; no clear D. V was cut by 0 bases and J by 9 bases, with 21 bases left in between. The CDR3 loop spans 18 amino acids. Germline V gene lookup returns CDR1 MNHEY and CDR2 SMNVEV (reference sequence). This CDR3 is CASSLSGPGSPLRSPLHF. The CDR3 DNA sequence: TGTGCCAGCAGTTTATCTGGGCCCGGAAGCCCCCTCCGTTCACCCCTCCACTTT.

The chain is built from TRBV7-9 and TRBJ2-3; unclear D gene. Germline values: CDR1 SEHNR, CDR2 FQNEAQ (reference sequence). The germline V and J ends were trimmed by 2 bases and 5 bases, with 5 bases remaining between them. CDR3 length equals 12 residues. The CDR3 protein is CASSLIKDTQYF. In nucleotides, the CDR3 is TGTGCCAGCAGCTTAATAAAAGATACGCAGTATTTT.

This sequence joins TRBV18 and TRBJ2-7; 8 bases map to TRBD2. This CDR3 is 17 amino acids long. Germline lookup yields CDR1 KGHSH and CDR2 LQKENI. V dropped 2 bases and J dropped 0; count of bases not matched to a gene: 9. CDR3 nucleotide sequence: TGTGCCAGCTCACCAGCAAGCGGGGGAGCCAACTCCTACGAGCAGTACTTC. This sequence encodes CASSPASGGANSYEQYF.

This clone appeared once. The chain uses TRBV5-1 and TRBJ2-3, with 10 bases aligning to TRBD2. V lost 3 bases to trimming and J lost 3 bases; unmatched junction nucleotides: 7. The germline V gene encodes CDR1 SGHRS and CDR2 YFSETQ. The CDR3 has 16 amino acids. CDR3 in amino acids: CASSSGTSERTDTQYF. The CDR3 nucleotides are TGCGCCAGCAGCTCCGGGACTAGCGAGAGAACAGATACGCAGTATTTT.

This chain connects TRBV14 to TRBJ2-1, with D tentatively TRBD1 or TRBD2 (5 bases each). Germline V lookup: CDR1 SGHDN, CDR2 FVKESK. CDR3 size: 16 residues. Trimming shortened V by 2 bases and J by 0 bases, and 11 bases separated the two germline ends. The CDR3, as DNA: TGTGCCAGCAGCCAAAGATTAGGGACCTCCTACAATGAGCAGTTCTTC. Amino acid sequence: CASSQRLGTSYNEQFF. Full variable domain (missing parts from reference TRBV14 and TRBJ2-1): EAGVTQFPSHSVIEKGQTVTLRCDPISGHDNLYWYRRVMGKEIKFLLHFVKESKQDESGMPNNRFLAERTGGTYSTLKVQPAELEDSGVYFCASSQRLGTSYNEQFFGPGTRLTVL.

The rearrangement joins TRBV28 to TRBJ2-1; D is unclear. CDR3 size: 15 residues. Trimming took off 5 bases at V and 0 bases at J, with 11 bases between the two ends. Germline V gives CDR1 MDHEN, CDR2 SYDVKM. This CDR3 is CASSGQEPSYNEQFF. The CDR3 nucleotides read TGTGCCAGCAGTGGTCAGGAGCCCTCCTACAATGAGCAGTTCTTC. Variable domain in full (rest from reference TRBV28 and TRBJ2-1): DVKVTQSSRYLVKRTGEKVFLECVQDMDHENMFWYRQDPGLGLRLIYFSYDVKMKEKGDIPEGYSVSREKKERFSLILESASTNQTSMYLCASSGQEPSYNEQFFGPGTRLTVL.